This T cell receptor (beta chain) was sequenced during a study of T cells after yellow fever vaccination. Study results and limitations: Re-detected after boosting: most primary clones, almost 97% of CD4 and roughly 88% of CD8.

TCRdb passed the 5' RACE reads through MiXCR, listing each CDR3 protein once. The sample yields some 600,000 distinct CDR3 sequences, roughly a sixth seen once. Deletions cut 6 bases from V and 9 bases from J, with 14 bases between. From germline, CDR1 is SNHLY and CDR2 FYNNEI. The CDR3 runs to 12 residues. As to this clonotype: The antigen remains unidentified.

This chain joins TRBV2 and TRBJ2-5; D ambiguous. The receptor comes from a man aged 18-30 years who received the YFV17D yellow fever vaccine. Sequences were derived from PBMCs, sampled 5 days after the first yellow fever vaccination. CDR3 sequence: CASSVSTEAQYF. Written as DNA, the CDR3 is TGTGCCAGCAGCGTATCCACTGAGGCCCAGTACTTC.